The next 32 T cell receptor beta chains were all read from a single sample in a study of blood T cell repertoires in COVID-19. Some clones are missing from TCRdb's copy, which holds only in-frame ones; the method was immunoSEQ multiplex PCR. The sample yields roughly 190,000 clones, 88% seen once. Specimen: peripheral blood. All receptors derive from a man aged 40-49 years with active or convalescent COVID-19.

The V call is TRBV7-3, the J call TRBJ2-2; 7 nucleotides agree with TRBD1. J was trimmed by 0 bases and V by 4 bases; bases with no gene match: 8. Germline V CDR1 and CDR2: SGHTA, FQGTGA. The CDR3 runs to 17 residues. DNA for the CDR3: TGTGCCAGCAGCTACAGTCCGGGACAGCCGAACACCGGGGAGCTGTTTTTT. This codes for CASSYSPGQPNTGELFF.

This chain connects TRBV29-1 to TRBJ1-5; TRBD1 agrees at 8 bases. V was pared by 6 bases and J by 0 bases, with 4 bases of the junction left unmatched. The CDR3 loop spans 14 amino acids. The germline CDR1 and CDR2 sequences are SQVTM and ANQGSEA. Here the CDR3 DNA reads TGCAGCGTCCAGACAGGGGATAGCAATCAGCCCCAGCATTTT. Residues: CSVQTGDSNQPQHF.

This chain connects TRBV5-1 to TRBJ2-3, with TRBD1 matching over 9 bases. This CDR3 contains 17 residues. Germline assignment: CDR1 SGHRS and CDR2 YFSETQ. With 4 bases clipped from V and 4 bases from J, the junction kept 13 bases outside the gene matches. The CDR3 DNA reads TGCGCCAGCAGCATAAAAACCGGGACAGGGATCCCAGATACGCAGTATTTT. Translated: CASSIKTGTGIPDTQYF. The full variable domain, completed using reference TRBV5-1 and TRBJ2-3, is KAGVTQTPRYLIKTRGQQVTLSCSPISGHRSVSWYQQTPGQGLQFLFEYFSETQRNKGNFPGRFSGRQFSNSRSEMNVSTLELGDSALYLCASSIKTGTGIPDTQYFGPGTRLTVL.

V gene TRBV7-2 combines with J gene TRBJ2-6, with D tentatively TRBD1 (6 bases). The CDR3 spans 18 residues. V gave up 0 bases and J gave up 5 bases, with 17 bases separating them. Germline loops: CDR1 SGHTA, CDR2 FQGNSA. CDR3 protein: CASSLAFGSGERANVLTF. In DNA, the CDR3 is TGTGCCAGCAGCTTAGCGTTCGGGTCAGGGGAGAGGGCCAACGTCCTGACTTTC.

The chain is built from TRBV6-5 and TRBJ1-2; D possibly corresponds to TRBD1 (5 bases). Germline values: CDR1 MNHEY, CDR2 SVGAGI. Trimming cost V 6 bases and J 7 bases, with 18 bases left between them. The CDR3 covers 14 residues. DNA of the CDR3: TGTGCCAGCAGGCGGGGGTCGGTGGCGCTTGGCTACACCTTC. Amino acids: CASRRGSVALGYTF.

This sequence joins TRBV27 and TRBJ1-1; D might be TRBD1 (5 bases). V dropped 2 bases and J dropped 0 bases, with 13 bases sitting between them. Germline V gives CDR1 MNHEY, CDR2 SMNVEV (reference sequence). The CDR3 spans 16 residues. The CDR3 spells CASSLRWGGMNTEAFF. Written as DNA, the CDR3 is TGTGCCAGCAGTTTAAGGTGGGGGGGGATGAACACTGAAGCTTTCTTT.

The chain employs TRBV7-8 and TRBJ1-3; 7 nucleotides align to TRBD1. With 2 bases clipped from V and 0 bases from J, the junction kept 19 bases outside the gene matches. The germline gives CDR1 SGHVS, CDR2 FQNEAQ. The CDR3 totals 21 residues. CDR3 sequence (DNA): TGTGCCAGCAGCTTATTTGTAGGAGGGACAGCTAATGGAAGCTCTGGAAACACCATATATTTT. It encodes CASSLFVGGTANGSSGNTIYF.

The gene calls are TRBV25-1 and TRBJ2-7, with D maybe TRBD1 (8 bases). Germline loops: CDR1 MGHDK, CDR2 SYGVNS. The V end was cut by 7 bases, the J end by 6 bases, with 16 bases between. The CDR3 totals 13 residues. Here the CDR3 reads CASTGQGGGEQYF. Here the CDR3 DNA reads TGTGCCAGCACCGGACAGGGCGGGGGCGAGCAGTACTTC.

The chain employs TRBV5-1 and TRBJ2-5, with TRBD2 identical over 7 bases. CDR1 and CDR2 (germline): SGHRS, YFSETQ. The CDR3 sequence is 14 residues long. V trimming: 0 bases; J trimming: 4 bases; junction bases outside the gene matches: 3. CDR3 sequence (DNA): TGCGCCAGCAGCTTGGCGGGAGGTATAGAGACCCAGTACTTC. This gives the protein CASSLAGGIETQYF.

V usage is TRBV7-2 and J usage is TRBJ1-4, with D tentatively TRBD1 (6 bases). Trimming stripped 3 bases from V and 1 base from J, with 12 bases between. The germline V gene has CDR1 SGHTA and CDR2 FQGNSA. This CDR3 comprises 16 residues. The CDR3 loop is CASSFRGFKTNEKLFF. CDR3 coding DNA: TGTGCCAGCAGCTTTAGGGGGTTTAAAACTAATGAAAAACTGTTTTTT.

The chain joins TRBV10-1 to TRBJ2-7; no definite D call. This CDR3 spans 16 amino acids. V was cut by 3 bases and J by 6 bases, with 21 bases left in between. Germline loops: CDR1 WNHNN, CDR2 SYGVQD (reference sequence). Here the CDR3 reads CASSESMGLTWSEQYF. In nucleotides, the CDR3 is TGCGCCAGCAGTGAATCGATGGGTTTAACGTGGAGCGAGCAGTACTTC.

The genes are TRBV3-1 (or the pseudogene TRBV3-2) and TRBJ1-2; tentative D call: TRBD1 (5 bases). The CDR3 totals 15 residues. Trimming left V 4 bases short and J 4 bases short, with 16 bases between. Germline V gene data show CDR1 as LGHDT and CDR2 as YNNKEL (reference sequence). The CDR3 bases are TGTGCCAGCAGCCCGCGGGGGAGGAAACCCTATGGCTACACCTTC. Its protein is CASSPRGRKPYGYTF.

The chain employs TRBV6-5 and TRBJ2-7, with a weak D call TRBD1 (6 bases). Germline values: CDR1 MNHEY, CDR2 SVGAGI. The CDR3 length is 16 residues. The V end was cut by 0 bases, the J end by 0 bases, with 12 bases between. The CDR3: CASSYSDRESSYEQYF. In nucleotides, the CDR3 is TGTGCCAGCAGTTACTCGGACAGAGAAAGCTCCTACGAGCAGTACTTC.

The V call is TRBV9, the J call TRBJ2-5; 7 bases align to TRBD2. CDR1 SGDLS and CDR2 YYNGEE come from the germline V gene. V was pared by 0 bases and J by 4 bases, with 3 bases of the junction left unmatched. The CDR3 consists of 14 residues. CDR3 nucleotides: TGTGCCAGCAGCGTAGCTGGGGGGGTAGAGACCCAGTACTTC. Translated: CASSVAGGVETQYF. The full variable domain, completed using reference TRBV9 and TRBJ2-5, is DSGVTQTPKHLITATGQRVTLRCSPRSGDLSVYWYQQSLDQGLQFLIQYYNGEERAKGNILERFSAQQFPDLHSELNLSSLELGDSALYFCASSVAGGVETQYFGPGTRLLVL.

CDR3 sequence (DNA): TGTGCCAGCAGTTACGTCCTAGCGGGAGGGCAAGAGACCCAGTACTTC. Its translation is CASSYVLAGGQETQYF. The chain uses TRBV6-2 or TRBV6-3 and TRBJ2-5, with TRBD2 matching 12 bases. The germline CDR1 and CDR2 sequences are MNHEY and SVGEGT. V gave up 2 bases and J gave up 2 bases; unmatched junction bases: 3. The CDR3 consists of 16 residues.

This sequence joins TRBV9 and TRBJ2-2, with 9 bases fitting TRBD1. Germline trimming cut 0 bases from V and 5 bases from J; bases unmatched to any gene: 8. The CDR3 loop spans 17 amino acids. CDR1 is SGDLS and CDR2 is YYNGEE in the germline V gene. CDR3 nucleotides: TGTGCCAGCAGCGTAGTAGGTTTGACAGGGGGGACCGGGGAGCTGTTTTTT. Protein sequence: CASSVVGLTGGTGELFF.

DNA for the CDR3: TGTGCCAGCAGCCTAGGGGCAGTTATTACAGATACGCAGTATTTT. Protein product: CASSLGAVITDTQYF. V and J are TRBV9 and TRBJ2-3; perhaps TRBD1 as D (5 bases). The CDR3 extends over 15 amino acids. Germline CDR1 and CDR2: SGDLS and YYNGEE. The V and J ends lost 4 bases and 3 bases respectively, with 15 bases between them.

V and J are TRBV6-4 and TRBJ2-5; possible D gene TRBD1, 5 bases. Germline CDR1 is MRHNA and CDR2 is SNTAGT. CDR3 length: 13 residues. Trimming cost V 4 bases and J 1 base, with 7 bases left between them. Here the CDR3 DNA reads TGTGCCAGCAGTGCCAGGGCCCAAGAGACCCAGTACTTC. It encodes CASSARAQETQYF.

The rearrangement uses TRBV10-3 and TRBJ2-1; 11 bases line up with TRBD2. The CDR3 has 14 amino acids. J was trimmed by 11 bases and V by 6 bases; bases with no gene match: 9. CDR1 ENHRY and CDR2 SYGVKD come from the germline V gene. The CDR3 bases are TGTGCCATCAGCGCCACTAGCGGGAGCCCTAAGCAGTTCTTC. Its protein product is CAISATSGSPKQFF.

V is TRBV4-1 and J is TRBJ2-7; the match to TRBD1 covers 7 bases. Germline-derived CDR1 and CDR2 are MGHRA and YSYEKL. The CDR3 runs 16 residues. Trimming cost V 0 bases and J 3 bases; bases outside gene matches: 8. The DNA of the CDR3 is TGCGCCAGCAGCCAAGATGTAGGGGGCCTCGGCTACGAGCAGTACTTC. Amino acid sequence: CASSQDVGGLGYEQYF.

V usage is TRBV19 and J usage is TRBJ1-1; TRBD1 agrees at 8 bases. After removal of 5 bases from V and 3 bases from J, the junction contained 8 bases not matched to a gene. The CDR3 has 15 residues. Germline CDR1 LNHDA, CDR2 SQIVND (reference sequence). Here the CDR3 DNA reads TGTGCCAGTAGTCAAAGGACAGGGACGGACACTGAAGCTTTCTTT. This sequence encodes CASSQRTGTDTEAFF.

The rearrangement joins TRBV4-1 to TRBJ2-7, with 12 bases fitting TRBD2. Per germline, CDR1 MGHRA and CDR2 YSYEKL. This CDR3 spans 15 amino acids. J gave up 5 bases and V 2 bases, and 4 bases lay outside the gene matches. CDR3 protein: CASSQPGLAGHEQYF. The CDR3 nucleotides read TGCGCCAGCAGCCAACCGGGACTAGCGGGCCACGAGCAGTACTTC.

This clone was detected only a few times. The chain combines TRBV6-2 or TRBV6-3 with TRBJ2-2; the match to TRBD1 covers 11 bases. V shed 3 bases and J 10 bases; nucleotides not matched to a gene: 7. CDR1 MNHEY and CDR2 SVGEGT come from the germline V gene. The CDR3 length is 15 residues. Here the CDR3 reads CASSYSWDRGLELFF. The CDR3 bases are TGTGCCAGCAGTTATAGTTGGGACAGGGGGTTGGAGCTGTTTTTT.

The V and J genes are TRBV6-5 and TRBJ1-1, with D tentatively TRBD1 (5 bases). CDR3 length: 15 amino acids. Per the germline V gene, CDR1 is MNHEY and CDR2 is SVGAGI. Trimming took 7 bases from V and 10 from J, leaving 25 bases between them. The CDR3 region is CASTRISWGGFAAFF. CDR3 bases: TGTGCCAGCACCCGCATTTCTTGGGGCGGCTTTGCAGCTTTCTTT.

V usage is TRBV3-1 (or the pseudogene TRBV3-2) and J usage is TRBJ2-7, with 8 bases lining up with TRBD2. Germline CDR1 LGHDT, CDR2 YNNKEL (reference sequence). This CDR3 comprises 13 residues. V gave up 1 base and J gave up 7 bases; unmatched junction bases: 3. The CDR3 coding sequence is TGTGCCAGCAGCCAAGCGGCTAGCGGGGAGCAGTACTTC. Its protein product is CASSQAASGEQYF.

The chain has TRBV28 and TRBJ1-2; D is perhaps TRBD1 (5 bases). The ends were cut back, 6 bases at V and 2 bases at J, with 16 bases in the middle. This CDR3 is built from 15 residues. Per germline, CDR1 MDHEN and CDR2 SYDVKM. The CDR3 DNA is TGTGCCAGCAGCAACTATCCCCAGGGCAACTATGGCTACACCTTC. It translates to CASSNYPQGNYGYTF.

The gene calls are TRBV5-4 and TRBJ2-1, with 13 bases lining up with TRBD2. Germline values: CDR1 SGHNT, CDR2 YYREEE (reference sequence). The CDR3 has 15 residues. With V trimmed by 7 bases and J by 5 bases, 6 bases remained unmatched. The CDR3 DNA sequence: TGTGCCAGCTATAGAGGACTAGCGGGGGACAATGAGCAGTTCTTC. It codes for CASYRGLAGDNEQFF.

The J gene is TRBJ2-2, the V gene TRBV7-2; TRBD2 is a possible D gene (6 bases). V lost 1 base and J 6 bases, leaving 9 bases between the germline ends. Germline V gives CDR1 SGHTA, CDR2 FQGNSA. The CDR3 runs 14 residues. The CDR3 is CASSLEEGAGELFF. The CDR3 coding sequence is TGTGCCAGCAGCTTAGAGGAGGGTGCCGGGGAGCTGTTTTTT. Full variable domain (remainder filled in from reference TRBV7-2 and TRBJ2-2): GAGVSQSPSNKVTEKGKDVELRCDPISGHTALYWYRQSLGQGLEFLIYFQGNSAPDKSGLPSDRFSAERTGGSVSTLTIQRTQQEDSAVYLCASSLEEGAGELFFGEGSRLTVL.

The chain combines TRBV7-9 with TRBJ2-6; 9 bases fit TRBD1. This CDR3 spans 15 amino acids. The germline V gene has CDR1 SEHNR and CDR2 FQNEAQ (reference sequence). V lost 5 bases to trimming and J lost 4 bases; unmatched junction nucleotides: 3. The CDR3 DNA is TGTGCCAGCAGCCCACAGGGGGCCGGGGCCAACGTCCTGACTTTC. As protein: CASSPQGAGANVLTF.

This clone was seen a handful of times. The rearrangement links TRBV5-1 to TRBJ1-2; tentatively, D is TRBD1 (5 bases). CDR1 is SGHRS, CDR2 YFSETQ, per germline. The V gene lost 0 bases and the J gene lost 5 bases, with 11 bases spanning the gap. The CDR3 length is 14 residues. CDR3 sequence (DNA): TGCGCCAGCAGCTTGGGACAGACAGAGTATGGCTACACCTTC. Protein sequence: CASSLGQTEYGYTF.

The chain has TRBV6-5 and TRBJ2-2, with TRBD2 as a possible D gene (6 bases). The CDR3 sequence is 14 residues long. Germline V lookup: CDR1 MNHEY, CDR2 SVGAGI. Trimming removed 8 bases from V and 6 bases from J, with 16 bases in between. CDR3 loop: CASCGTRYSGELFF. CDR3 sequence (DNA): TGTGCCAGCTGCGGGACCCGGTATTCCGGGGAGCTGTTTTTT.

This clone was detected a few times. The V gene is TRBV10-3, the J gene TRBJ1-2; TRBD1 aligns across 8 bases. Germline CDR1 and CDR2: ENHRY and SYGVKD. Trimming cost V 7 bases and J 4 bases; bases outside gene matches: 8. The CDR3 runs 14 residues. The DNA for the CDR3 is TGTGCCATCACCCCGACAGGGGATGGCTATGGCTACACCTTC. It encodes CAITPTGDGYGYTF.